The 2 T cell receptor beta chains given below trace back to one sample, sequenced in a study of cytotoxic CD8 clonotypes in ibrutinib-treated CLL. Assay used: immunoSEQ multiplex PCR; TCRdb lists only in-frame clones, some missing. The table has tens of thousands of clones, 56% seen once. The input for sequencing was PBMCs, taken after 24 months of ibrutinib treatment. These receptors all come from a human donor with chronic lymphocytic leukemia.

This chain joins TRBV29-1 and TRBJ2-5; TRBD2 agrees at 13 bases. The CDR3 is 14 residues long. The J segment lost 5 bases and the V segment lost 4 bases, leaving 4 bases of the junction unmatched. Germline V gives CDR1 SQVTM, CDR2 ANQGSEA. CDR3 bases: TGCAGCGTTGGGGGGACTAGCGGGACGGAGACCCAGTACTTC. Protein: CSVGGTSGTETQYF. Drawing the rest from reference TRBV29-1 and TRBJ2-5, the complete variable domain is SAVISQKPSRDICQRGTSLTIQCQVDSQVTMMFWYRQQPGQSLTLIATANQGSEATYESGFVIDKFPISRPNLTFSTLTVSNMSPEDSSIYLCSVGGTSGTETQYFGPGTRLLVL.

In this sample, this clone turned up many times. The rearrangement joins TRBV7-2 to TRBJ2-3; D gene uncertain. Germline V lookup: CDR1 SGHTA, CDR2 FQGNSA. V gave up 0 bases and J gave up 2 bases, with 9 bases separating them. The CDR3 contains 15 residues. CDR3 amino acids: CASSLASSVTDTQYF. The DNA for the CDR3 is TGTGCCAGCAGCTTAGCTAGTTCCGTCACAGATACGCAGTATTTT. Full variable domain (rest looked up from reference TRBV7-2 and TRBJ2-3): GAGVSQSPSNKVTEKGKDVELRCDPISGHTALYWYRQSLGQGLEFLIYFQGNSAPDKSGLPSDRFSAERTGGSVSTLTIQRTQQEDSAVYLCASSLASSVTDTQYFGPGTRLTVL.